The 28 T cell receptor beta chains reported below all come from one sample, sequenced in a study of tumor-infiltrating lymphocytes in primary liver carcinoma. They got blood RNA out of unsorted whole blood and also pulled out germline DNA. TCR beta cDNA was prepared out of roughly 520 ng total RNA by means of a constant-region primer. Employing slightly modified ARM-PCR, three nested multiplex PCR rounds were run, and these gave rise to the TCR beta libraries. PCR rounds one and two used TRBV1-TRBV30 forward primers with a C-beta reverse primer for around 10 cycles each. A single record per CDR3 protein comes from TCRdb applying MiXCR to the multiplex PCR reads. The sample includes more than 150,000 distinct CDR3 sequences, over 50% seen only once; the top ten take 65% to 80%. Sequencing was performed on peripheral blood. Receptors were obtained from a man aged 35 to 55 with primary liver carcinoma and hepatitis B virus infection.

In regard to this clonotype: Germline is not matched at one junction end, which may reflect a read error. The chain recombines TRBV11-2 with TRBJ2-5, with 8 bases that match TRBD1. The V gene's germline CDR1 is SGHAT and CDR2 FQNNGV. The CDR3 is made up of 15 amino acids. The CDR3 loop reads CAGSRMPGGEETQYF. The CDR3 bases are TGTGCCGGCAGCCGAATGCCAGGGGGCGAGGAGACCCAGTACTTC.

Concerning this clonotype: This may come from a read error, since a much larger clone is one base off. The rearrangement uses TRBV11-2 and TRBJ2-5; either TRBD1 or TRBD2 may supply D (6 bases each). From germline, CDR1 is SGHAT and CDR2 FQNNGV. The CDR3 contains 15 residues. This CDR3 is CASSLAVGGLEAQYF. As DNA, the CDR3 is TGTGCCAGCAGCTTAGCCGTCGGGGGCTTAGAGGCCCAGTACTTC. Full variable domain (outside the CDR3, taken from reference TRBV11-2 and TRBJ2-5): EAGVAQSPRYKIIEKRQSVAFWCNPISGHATLYWYQQILGQGPKLLIQFQNNGVVDDSQLPKDRFSAERLKGVDSTLKIQPAKLEDSAVYLCASSLAVGGLEAQYFGPGTRLLVL.

With regard to this clonotype: A much larger clone is a single base away; this may be a read error. The chain combines TRBV14 with TRBJ2-3; no definite D call. CDR1 is SGHDN, CDR2 FVKESK, per germline. The CDR3 runs 11 residues. The CDR3 bases are TGTGCCATCAGCCAGTCAGGAGTTCAGTATTTT. Encoded protein: CAISQSGVQYF.

The chain has TRBV10-2 and TRBJ2-3, with 11 bases fitting TRBD2. The trim removed 1 base at V and 3 bases at J, leaving 3 bases unmatched. The CDR3 runs 16 residues. Per germline, CDR1 WSHSY and CDR2 SAAADI. CDR3 in DNA: TGCGCCAGCAGTGAGTGGGCTAGCGGGAGGACAGATACGCAGTATTTT. Translation gives CASSEWASGRTDTQYF.

This clonotype appeared a few times. This chain joins TRBV6-1 and TRBJ1-1, with D hard to call. Germline CDR1 MNHNS, CDR2 SASEGT. Between the trimmed V and J ends, which lost 3 bases and 7 bases, there was a span of 6 bases. CDR3 length: 11 residues. The DNA for the CDR3 is TGTGCCAGCAGTGATCTCGATGAAGCTTTCTTT. This translates into CASSDLDEAFF.

As to this clonotype: This may arise from a read error, as a much more abundant clone is one base away. No conserved phenylalanine or tryptophan is present at the end of the CDR3, so a read error is the likely explanation. J is TRBJ2-2 and V is TRBV11-1, with D uncertain. V lost 5 bases and J 1 base, leaving 5 bases between the germline ends. Germline CDR1 and CDR2: SGHAT and FQDESV (reference sequence). CDR3 length: 13 amino acids. The CDR3, as DNA: TGTGCCAGCAGCAATCAGAACACCGGGGAGCTGTTTATT. Translation gives CASSNQNTGELFI.

This chain links TRBV7-9 with TRBJ2-6; D remains unclear. V was trimmed by 4 bases and J by 0 bases, leaving 13 bases between them. CDR1 and CDR2 (germline): SEHNR, FQNEAQ (reference sequence). CDR3 size: 17 residues. DNA for the CDR3: TGTGCCAGCAGCTCCGCGGACGGGTCCTCTGGGGCCAACGTCCTGACTTTC. This gives the protein CASSSADGSSGANVLTF.

The chain recombines TRBV7-9 with TRBJ2-2, with TRBD1 matching 7 bases. J lost 1 base, V lost 7 bases, and 3 bases had no gene match. This CDR3 is 14 amino acids long. CDR1 SEHNR and CDR2 FQNEAQ come from the germline V gene (reference sequence). CDR3 sequence: CASTRQGNTGELFF. CDR3 DNA: TGTGCCAGCACAAGACAGGGGAACACCGGGGAGCTGTTTTTT.

The gene calls are TRBV6-2 or TRBV6-3 and TRBJ2-1; 7 bases are shared with TRBD1. CDR1 and CDR2 (germline): MNHEY, SVGEGT. The V segment lost 10 bases and the J segment 16 bases; nucleotides outside the gene matches: 13. The CDR3 is made up of 11 amino acids. CDR3 DNA: TGTGCCACCCTTCAGGGAACAGGGGCTTTCTTC. Translated: CATLQGTGAFF.

The chain recombines TRBV30 with TRBJ1-1; no definite D call. The germline V and J ends were trimmed by 8 bases and 3 bases, with 10 bases remaining between them. Germline CDR1 is GTSNPN and CDR2 is SVGIG (reference sequence). The CDR3 has 11 amino acids. The CDR3 region is CAGVSDTEAFF. In nucleotides, the CDR3 is TGTGCCGGAGTTAGTGACACTGAAGCTTTCTTT.

A note on this clonotype: At one end the junction does not follow the germline gene, possibly because of a read error. The CDR3 here is CASSLSIGNRPQHF. In nucleotides, the CDR3 is TGTGCCAGCAGTTTATCGATCGGGAATCGGCCCCAGCATTTT. The J gene is TRBJ1-5, the V gene TRBV28; D ambiguous. The germline CDR1 and CDR2 sequences are MDHEN and SYDVKM. CDR3 length: 14 residues.

This clonotype occurred a few times. The V call is TRBV10-3, the J call TRBJ2-3, with D perhaps matching TRBD2 (6 bases). Per germline, CDR1 ENHRY and CDR2 SYGVKD. V was shortened by 8 bases and J by 6 bases, with 18 bases between the two germline ends. The length of the CDR3 is 14 residues. The CDR3 reads CAIGQRDSGDTQYF. CDR3 bases: TGTGCCATCGGCCAACGGGACTCAGGGGATACGCAGTATTTT.

This clonotype was detected once. A read error may explain this, as a much larger clone is one base away. The chain employs TRBV29-1 and TRBJ2-5; D perhaps matches TRBD2 (6 bases). CDR1 SQVTM and CDR2 ANQGSEA come from the germline V gene. V lost 7 bases and J lost 4, with 19 bases in between. The CDR3 is made up of 14 amino acids. CDR3 in amino acids: CSDTPGGITETQYF. CDR3 nucleotides: TGCAGCGATACCCCCGGGGGAATAACAGAGACCCAGTACTTC.

As concerns this clonotype: Given a much more abundant clone one base away, this may be a read error. The chain combines TRBV10-2 with TRBJ1-5; possibly TRBD1 for D (6 bases). Germline assignment: CDR1 WSHSY and CDR2 SAAADI. This CDR3 comprises 13 residues. The CDR3 region is CASSETGNQSQHF. DNA of the CDR3: TGCGCCAGCTCCGAGACAGGCAATCAGTCCCAGCATTTT.

Comments on this clonotype: At one of its ends the junction is not consistent with the germline gene, which may arise from a read error. This sequence joins TRBV6-2 or TRBV6-3 and TRBJ2-2, with a weak D call TRBD1 (9 bases). In germline, CDR1 is MNHEY, CDR2 SVGEGT. The CDR3 is 21 residues long. The CDR3 DNA follows: TGTGCCCGCAGTTACTCAGGGGACAGGGCTGGAGCGGGGGACCTCACCGGGGAGCTGTTTTTT. The encoded protein is CARSYSGDRAGAGDLTGELFF.

About this clonotype itself: Mismatch with germline at one junction end may stem from a read error. The chain recombines TRBV6-5 with TRBJ2-2; unclear D gene. Germline lookup yields CDR1 MNHEY and CDR2 SVGAGI. This CDR3 has 16 residues. CDR3 in DNA: TGTGCCGGCAGTTACGCGTTCTCCGCGAACACCGGGGAGCTGTTTTTT. Translated: CAGSYAFSANTGELFF.

The chain couples TRBV11-1 to TRBJ2-1; the match to TRBD2 covers 7 bases. The J call may be wrong; the DNA end is better matched by TRBJ2-7. The germline gives CDR1 SGHAT, CDR2 FQDESV (reference sequence). This CDR3 region has 16 residues. The CDR3: CASSPLAAFSYNEQYF. The CDR3 nucleotides are TGTGCCAGTAGCCCCCTAGCGGCCTTCTCCTACAATGAGCAGTACTTC.

The V gene is TRBV4-2, the J gene TRBJ2-1, with 8 bases that match TRBD2. The CDR3 contains 16 residues. The germline V gene has CDR1 LGHNA and CDR2 YNFKEQ. Losses at the gene ends were 0 bases for V and 6 bases for J; bases not matched to a gene: 7. CDR3 sequence reads: CASSQDPPGRGNEQFF. For the CDR3, the DNA is TGTGCCAGCAGCCAAGATCCCCCCGGGAGGGGCAATGAGCAGTTCTTC.

The sample holds many counts of this clonotype. This chain connects TRBV11-2 to TRBJ2-4, with 10 bases identical to TRBD1. CDR1 and CDR2 from the germline V gene are SGHAT and FQNNGV. This CDR3 is 14 amino acids long. Trimming removed 6 bases from V and 8 bases from J; junction bases left unmatched: 7. CDR3 sequence (DNA): TGTGCCAGCAGGCGCCTGACAGGGGGCGACATTCAGTACTTC. It is translated as CASRRLTGGDIQYF.

Concerning this clonotype itself: At one boundary the junction diverges from the germline segment, which might be a read error. The J gene is TRBJ2-1, the V gene TRBV10-1, with 9 bases identical to TRBD1. The CDR3 is 14 amino acids. CDR1 WNHNN and CDR2 SYGVQD come from the germline V gene (reference sequence). For the CDR3, the DNA is TGCGCCGGCAGTCCGGGACAGGGAAAGAATGAGCAGTTCTTC. It is translated as CAGSPGQGKNEQFF.

V gene TRBV6-1 combines with J gene TRBJ2-3, with a possible D match to TRBD1 (8 bases). Germline lookup yields CDR1 MNHNS and CDR2 SASEGT. This CDR3 comprises 22 residues. V lost 6 bases and J 4 bases, leaving 38 bases between the germline ends. This CDR3 is CASSPDRVRWGSAGVRADTQYF. CDR3 nucleotide sequence: TGTGCCAGCAGCCCGGACAGGGTCCGTTGGGGCTCGGCGGGAGTTCGGGCAGATACGCAGTATTTT.

With respect to this clonotype: A read error may explain this, as a much larger clone is one base away. This sequence joins TRBV11-1 and TRBJ2-5; D might be TRBD2 (5 bases). The CDR3 runs 12 residues. Germline-derived CDR1 and CDR2 are SGHAT and FQDESV (reference sequence). The V and J ends lost 5 bases and 7 bases respectively, with 11 bases between them. Written as DNA, the CDR3 is TGTGCCAGCAGCCGAGAACGGGGGACCCAGTACTTC. This translates into CASSRERGTQYF.

In its sample, this clonotype was seen a few times. The rearrangement joins TRBV5-5 to TRBJ2-7, with TRBD2 as a possible D gene (7 bases). The CDR3 covers 15 residues. Germline V gene lookup returns CDR1 SGHKS and CDR2 YYEKEE (reference sequence). Trimming removed 2 bases at V and 6 bases at J, with 18 bases between. The CDR3 nucleotides read TGTGCCAGCAGCTTATTAAGGGGGGGGCTCTCCGAGCAGTACTTC. Amino acid sequence: CASSLLRGGLSEQYF.

The chain uses TRBV5-1 and TRBJ2-3, with 10 bases fitting TRBD1. Germline loops: CDR1 SGHRS, CDR2 YFSETQ. This CDR3 is built from 18 residues. V was pared by 4 bases and J by 0 bases, with 11 bases of the junction left unmatched. The CDR3 DNA is TGCGCCAGCAGCCACGGGACAGGGGACTACTTTAGCACAGATACGCAGTATTTT. It codes for CASSHGTGDYFSTDTQYF. The whole variable domain, filled in from reference TRBV5-1 and TRBJ2-3, reads KAGVTQTPRYLIKTRGQQVTLSCSPISGHRSVSWYQQTPGQGLQFLFEYFSETQRNKGNFPGRFSGRQFSNSRSEMNVSTLELGDSALYLCASSHGTGDYFSTDTQYFGPGTRLTVL.

Comments on this clonotype: A junction boundary mismatches the germline segment, possibly from a read error. The J gene is TRBJ2-7, the V gene TRBV11-2, with 8 positions matching TRBD2. In germline, CDR1 is SGHAT, CDR2 FQNNGV. This CDR3 region has 15 residues. CDR3 sequence: CDSSFGGRSAYEQYF. DNA of the CDR3: TGTGACAGCAGCTTCGGCGGGAGGTCCGCGTACGAGCAGTACTTC.

Of note for this clonotype: Possible read error: a much larger clone is one base away. The V and J genes are TRBV11-2 and TRBJ2-3, with D perhaps TRBD1 or TRBD2 (6 bases each). Germline V gene lookup returns CDR1 SGHAT and CDR2 FQNNGV. The CDR3 is 17 amino acids. The CDR3 sequence is CASSPTLEGPGADMQYF. The CDR3 DNA reads as TGTGCCAGCAGCCCCACCCTTGAGGGACCGGGGGCAGATATGCAGTATTTT.

The V and J genes are TRBV30 and TRBJ1-2; 8 bases are shared with TRBD1. Germline assignment: CDR1 GTSNPN and CDR2 SVGIG (reference sequence). Trimming took 0 bases from V and 2 from J; bases not matched to a gene: 5. This CDR3 has 15 residues. The CDR3 coding sequence is TGTGCCTGGAGTGTAGCAGGGGGCTCGAACTATGGCTACACCTTC. Encoded protein: CAWSVAGGSNYGYTF.

This clonotype was seen more than once but under ten times. This rearrangement joins TRBV4-1 to TRBJ2-4; D is unresolved. Germline loops: CDR1 MGHRA, CDR2 YSYEKL. Trimming pared 1 base from V and 1 base from J, leaving 11 bases between. The length of the CDR3 is 16 residues. As DNA, the CDR3 is TGCGCCAGCAGCCAAGGGTTTTTAGGTGCCAAAAACATTCAGTACTTC. This encodes CASSQGFLGAKNIQYF.